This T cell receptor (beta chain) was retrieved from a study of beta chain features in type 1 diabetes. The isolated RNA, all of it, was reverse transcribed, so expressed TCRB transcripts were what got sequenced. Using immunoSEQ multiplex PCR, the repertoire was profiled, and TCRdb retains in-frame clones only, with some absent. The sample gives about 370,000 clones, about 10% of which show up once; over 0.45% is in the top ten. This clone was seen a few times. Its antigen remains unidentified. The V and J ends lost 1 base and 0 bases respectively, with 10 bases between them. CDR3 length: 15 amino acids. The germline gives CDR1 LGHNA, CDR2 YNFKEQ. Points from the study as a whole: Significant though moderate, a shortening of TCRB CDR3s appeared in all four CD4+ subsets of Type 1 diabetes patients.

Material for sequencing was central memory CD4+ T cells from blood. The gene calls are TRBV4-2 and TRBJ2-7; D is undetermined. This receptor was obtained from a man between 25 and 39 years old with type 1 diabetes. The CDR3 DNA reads TGTGCCAGCAGCCAAGCAGCATCCTCCTCCTACGAGCAGTACTTC. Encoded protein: CASSQAASSSYEQYF.